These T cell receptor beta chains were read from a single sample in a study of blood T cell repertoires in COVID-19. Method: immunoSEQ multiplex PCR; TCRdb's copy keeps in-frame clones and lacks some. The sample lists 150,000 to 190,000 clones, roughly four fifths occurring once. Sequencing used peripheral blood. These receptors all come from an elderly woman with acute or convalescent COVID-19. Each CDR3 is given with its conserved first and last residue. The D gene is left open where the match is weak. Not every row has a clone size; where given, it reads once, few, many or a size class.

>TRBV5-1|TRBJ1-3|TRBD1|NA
CASSLAGAGGQNTIYF
TGCGCCAGCAGCTTGGCCGGTGCAGGGGGTCAAAACACCATATATTTT
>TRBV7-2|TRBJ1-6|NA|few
CASSLGTQNSPLHF
TGTGCCAGCAGCTTAGGGACACAGAATTCACCCCTCCACTTT
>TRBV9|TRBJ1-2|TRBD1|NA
CASSVQGVGNYGYTF
TGTGCCAGCAGCGTACAGGGGGTGGGGAACTATGGCTACACCTTC
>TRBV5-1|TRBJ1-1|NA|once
CASRPWEANTEAFF
TGCGCCAGCCGACCGTGGGAGGCGAACACTGAAGCTTTCTTT
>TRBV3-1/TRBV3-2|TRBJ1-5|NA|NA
CASSYSGGNQPQHF
TGTGCCAGCAGCTATTCCGGGGGGAATCAGCCCCAGCATTTT
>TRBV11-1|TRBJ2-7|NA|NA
CASSFPGGLYEQYF
TGTGCCAGCAGCTTCCCCGGGGGTCTCTACGAGCAGTACTTC
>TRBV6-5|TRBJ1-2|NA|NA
CASSYSAGGYTF
TGTGCCAGCAGTTACTCGGCAGGTGGCTACACCTTC
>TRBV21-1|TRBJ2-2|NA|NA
CASSKEGTGTGELFF
TGTGCCAGCAGCAAAGAAGGGACAGGGACCGGGGAGCTGTTTTTT
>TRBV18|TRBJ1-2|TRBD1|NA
CASSARQGGYTF
TGTGCCAGCTCAGCGAGACAGGGCGGCTACACCTTC
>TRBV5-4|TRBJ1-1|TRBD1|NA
CASSWGTGDDTEAFF
TGTGCCAGCAGCTGGGGGACAGGGGATGACACTGAAGCTTTCTTT
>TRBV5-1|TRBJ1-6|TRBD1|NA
CASSWGTGSNSPLHF
TGCGCCAGCAGCTGGGGGACAGGGAGTAATTCACCCCTCCACTTT
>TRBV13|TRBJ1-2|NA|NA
CASSLGGPDYGYTF
TGTGCCAGCAGCTTAGGGGGCCCCGACTATGGCTACACCTTC
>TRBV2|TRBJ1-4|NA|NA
CASSAGTLIEKLFF
TGTGCCAGCAGCGCCGGGACATTAATTGAAAAACTGTTTTTT
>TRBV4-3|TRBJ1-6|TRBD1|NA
CASSQGSGTGSSPLHF
TGCGCCAGCAGCCAAGGTTCCGGGACAGGGAGTTCACCCCTCCACTTT
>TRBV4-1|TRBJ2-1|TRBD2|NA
CASSQETRTSGRQIGHEQFF
TGCGCCAGCAGCCAAGAGACACGGACTAGCGGGAGGCAAATCGGGCATGAGCAGTTCTTC
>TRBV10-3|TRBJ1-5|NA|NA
CAISESEVNQPQHF
TGTGCCATCAGTGAGTCAGAGGTTAATCAGCCCCAGCATTTT
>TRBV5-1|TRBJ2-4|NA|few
CASKQAGGKNIQYF
TGCGCCAGCAAACAAGCGGGTGGCAAAAACATTCAGTACTTC
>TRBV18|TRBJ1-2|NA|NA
CASSPSFRDGYTF
TGTGCCAGCTCACCTAGCTTCAGAGACGGCTACACCTTC
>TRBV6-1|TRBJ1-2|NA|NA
CASSEEGGGIPYGYTF
TGTGCCAGCAGTGAAGAAGGGGGGGGAATTCCTTATGGCTACACCTTC
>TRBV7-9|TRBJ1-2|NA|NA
CASSLADRANYGYTF
TGTGCCAGCAGCTTAGCGGACAGAGCTAACTATGGCTACACCTTC
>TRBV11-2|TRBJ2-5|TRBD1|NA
CASSYGDRAQETQYF
TGTGCCAGCAGCTATGGGGACAGGGCGCAAGAGACCCAGTACTTC
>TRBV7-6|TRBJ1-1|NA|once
CASSLNQGGNTEAFF
TGTGCCAGCAGCTTAAATCAAGGCGGGAACACTGAAGCTTTCTTT
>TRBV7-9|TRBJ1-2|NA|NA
CASSSGQTELGITF
TGTGCCAGCAGCTCTGGACAGACCGAACTAGGAATTACTTTC
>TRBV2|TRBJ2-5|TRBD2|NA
CASTRGGLAGKQETQYF
TGTGCCAGCACCCGGGGGGGACTAGCGGGGAAACAAGAGACCCAGTACTTC
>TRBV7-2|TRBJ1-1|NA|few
CASSPPGTLNTEAFF
TGTGCCAGCAGCCCGCCAGGGACACTCAACACTGAAGCTTTCTTT
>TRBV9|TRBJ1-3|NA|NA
CASSAGQMYTGNTIYF
TGTGCCAGCAGCGCCGGACAGATGTATACCGGAAACACCATATATTTT
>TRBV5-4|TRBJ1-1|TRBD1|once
CASKTGGSTEAFF
TGTGCCAGCAAGACAGGGGGAAGTACTGAAGCTTTCTTT
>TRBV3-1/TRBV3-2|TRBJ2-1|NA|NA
CASSQNGQNNEQFF
TGTGCCAGCAGCCAAAACGGACAAAACAATGAGCAGTTCTTC
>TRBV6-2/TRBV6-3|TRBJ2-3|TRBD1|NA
CASSSGQGTDTQYF
TGTGCCAGCAGTTCCGGACAGGGCACAGATACGCAGTATTTT
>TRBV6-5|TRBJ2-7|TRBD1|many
CASRETGVLSYEQYF
TGTGCCAGCAGAGAGACAGGGGTTTTATCCTACGAGCAGTACTTC
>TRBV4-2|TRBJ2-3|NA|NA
CASSQEGTSTDTQYF
TGTGCCAGCAGCCAAGAAGGGACTAGCACAGATACGCAGTATTTT
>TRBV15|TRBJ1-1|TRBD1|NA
CATSRGQGANTEAFF
TGTGCCACCAGCAGGGGGCAGGGGGCGAACACTGAAGCTTTCTTT
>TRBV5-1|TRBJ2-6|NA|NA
CASNWGFQGGRGSGANVLTF
TGCGCCAGCAATTGGGGCTTTCAAGGGGGTCGTGGCTCTGGGGCCAACGTCCTGACTTTC
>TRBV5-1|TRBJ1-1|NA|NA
CASSQAVPRGAEAFF
TGCGCCAGCAGCCAGGCGGTCCCGCGGGGCGCTGAAGCTTTCTTT
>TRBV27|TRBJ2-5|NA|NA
CASNELQGRQETQYF
TGTGCCAGCAATGAATTACAGGGAAGGCAAGAGACCCAGTACTTC
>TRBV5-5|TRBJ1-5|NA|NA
CASSLDPNQPQHF
TGTGCCAGCAGCTTGGATCCAAATCAGCCCCAGCATTTT
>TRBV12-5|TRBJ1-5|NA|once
CASGSQDQPQHF
TGTGCTAGTGGTTCCCAGGATCAGCCCCAGCATTTT
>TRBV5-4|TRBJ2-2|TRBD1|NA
CASSQGQGFTGELFF
TGTGCCAGCAGCCAGGGACAGGGGTTCACCGGGGAGCTGTTTTTT
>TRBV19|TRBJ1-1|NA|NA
CASSMDILNTEAFF
TGTGCCAGTAGTATGGACATCCTGAACACTGAAGCTTTCTTT
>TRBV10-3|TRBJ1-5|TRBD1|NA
CAISGGGTANQPQHF
TGTGCCATCAGCGGGGGTGGGACAGCAAATCAGCCCCAGCATTTT
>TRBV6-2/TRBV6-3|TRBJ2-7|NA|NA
CASSYLDRAGYEQYF
TGTGCCAGCAGTTACCTGGACCGCGCGGGATACGAGCAGTACTTC
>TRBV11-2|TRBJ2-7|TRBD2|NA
CASSIPTSGTTYEQYF
TGTGCCAGCAGCATACCAACTAGCGGGACCACCTACGAGCAGTACTTC
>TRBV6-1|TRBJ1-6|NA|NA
CASSEETAGLNSPLHF
TGTGCCAGCAGTGAAGAGACTGCAGGGTTGAATTCACCCCTCCACTTT
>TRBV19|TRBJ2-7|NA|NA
CASSDSSSYEQYF
TGTGCCAGTAGTGATTCGAGCTCCTACGAGCAGTACTTC
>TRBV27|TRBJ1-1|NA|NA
CASSLSNGREDTEAFF
TGTGCCAGCAGTTTATCGAACGGGCGGGAGGACACTGAAGCTTTCTTT
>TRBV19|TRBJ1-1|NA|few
CASKPLQGTDKTEAFF
TGTGCCAGTAAACCCCTGCAGGGCACCGATAAAACTGAAGCTTTCTTT
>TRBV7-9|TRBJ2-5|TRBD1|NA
CASSLQGERETQYF
TGTGCCAGCAGCCTACAGGGGGAGAGGGAGACCCAGTACTTC
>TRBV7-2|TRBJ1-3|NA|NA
CASSPRLQVSYSGNTIYF
TGTGCCAGCAGCCCCCGGCTTCAGGTCTCCTACTCTGGAAACACCATATATTTT
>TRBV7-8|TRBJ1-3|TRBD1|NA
CASSSRGTGAGNTIYF
TGTGCCAGCAGCTCTAGGGGGACAGGGGCTGGAAACACCATATATTTT
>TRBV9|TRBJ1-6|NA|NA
CASSVAPDNSPLHF
TGTGCCAGCAGCGTAGCTCCCGATAATTCACCCCTCCACTTT